These 28 T cell receptor beta chains came from one sample sequenced in a study of tumor-infiltrating lymphocytes in primary liver carcinoma (dated by TCRdb to about 2017). Total RNA and DNA were co-extracted without cell sorting from 20-30 mg of bulk tissue using the AllPrep DNA/RNA mini kit. Sequenced on an Illumina HiSeq 2500. Using a constant-region primer and ProtoScript II reverse transcriptase, TCRbeta-specific cDNA was reverse-transcribed from around 500 ng total RNA. The TCRbeta libraries were prepared through three rounds of nested multiplex PCR following a slightly modified ARM-PCR procedure. Multiplex TRBV1-TRBV30 forward primers and a Cbeta reverse primer were used in the first two PCR rounds, each of which was run for around 10 cycles. Clones were called with MiXCR by TCRdb after fastp trimmed the public reads at Q25, and only in-frame beta chains were retained. A single entry per CDR3 protein holds the most common genes and DNA from its merged rows. The sample contains under 90,000 distinct CDR3 sequences, approximately 72% of them found a single time. In total, the top ten clones hold roughly a fifth of the sample.

The sequenced material came from liver tumor tissue from sampling region 1. The sample's cell subset or site label, decoded: tumor region T1, superior pole. The receptors here all came from a man aged 40-50 years with primary liver carcinoma and hepatitis B virus infection.

A word on this clonotype: A read error is likely, as this CDR3 ends without the conserved phenylalanine or tryptophan. The rearrangement uses TRBV6-5 and TRBJ2-1; 12 positions agree with TRBD2. V was pared by 6 bases and J by 7 bases, with 7 bases of the junction left unmatched. CDR1 MNHEY and CDR2 SVGAGI come from the germline V gene. The CDR3 covers 15 residues. The DNA of the CDR3 is TGTGCCAGCAGATATGGACTAGCGGGGCATAATGAGCAGTTCCTC. This codes for CASRYGLAGHNEQFL.

There are a few counts of this clonotype. A much larger clonotype is one base distant, so this may be a read error. The CDR3 sequence: CANSGVSKNIQYF. For the CDR3, the DNA is TGTGCCAACAGCGGGGTGTCCAAAAACATTCAGTACTTC. J is TRBJ2-4 and V is TRBV5-6; 7 bases match TRBD2. The CDR3 is 13 amino acids. Germline V lookup: CDR1 SGHDT, CDR2 YYEEEE.

Details on this clonotype: A much larger clone lies a single base off, so this may be a read error. V is TRBV5-1 and J is TRBJ2-1, with TRBD2 matching over 9 bases. Losses at the gene ends were 6 bases for V and 3 bases for J; bases not matched to a gene: 10. The germline V gene has CDR1 SGHRS and CDR2 YFSETQ. The CDR3 contains 16 residues. The CDR3 loop reads CASNSTLAGLYNEQFF. In DNA form, the CDR3 reads TGCGCCAGCAACTCCACACTAGCGGGCCTCTACAATGAGCAGTTCTTC.

Concerning this clonotype: Germline and junction disagree at one end, which may indicate a read error. The J gene is TRBJ2-2, the V gene TRBV6-1; D uncertain. Germline CDR1 MNHNS, CDR2 SASEGT. This CDR3 has 15 residues. The CDR3 DNA follows: TGCGCCAGCAGTATTGACACAACGAACACCGGGGAGCTGTTTTTT. Its translation is CASSIDTTNTGELFF.

Points on this clonotype: One end of the junction is discordant with germline, which a read error may explain. The chain combines TRBV12-3 or TRBV12-4 with TRBJ2-6, with D perhaps assigned TRBD1 or TRBD2 (5 bases each). CDR3 length equals 15 residues. CDR3 nucleotide sequence: TGTGCCAGCAGTTCTGAGAGGGCTGGGGCCAACGTCCCGACTTTC. It encodes CASSSERAGANVPTF.

This clonotype showed up just a few times. A clone one base away is much larger, so this may be a read error. The missing conserved phenylalanine or tryptophan at the end of this CDR3 makes a read error likely. The rearrangement joins TRBV6-5 to TRBJ1-3; D is unresolved. There are 12 residues in the CDR3. The germline V gene has CDR1 MNHEY and CDR2 SVGAGI. V lost 4 bases, J lost 4 bases, and 5 bases lay in between. CDR3 amino acids: CASSFTGNTIYY. The CDR3 bases are TGTGCCAGCAGTTTCACCGGAAACACCATATATTAT.

Details on this clonotype: This clone may be a read error of a much larger clone one base away. The rearrangement joins TRBV5-1 to TRBJ2-7, with 11 positions matching TRBD1. Per germline, CDR1 SGHRS and CDR2 YFSETQ. The CDR3 is 17 amino acids. CDR3 loop: CASSLGQGALPVYEQHF. CDR3 DNA sequence: TGCGCCAGCAGCCTTGGACAGGGGGCTCTCCCGGTCTACGAGCAGCACTTC.

The count of this clonotype is one. A junction boundary mismatches the germline segment, possibly from a read error. The V and J genes are TRBV28 and TRBJ1-5; 11 bases fit TRBD1. Germline-derived CDR1 and CDR2 are MDHEN and SYDVKM. The CDR3 is 16 amino acids. In nucleotides, the CDR3 is TGTGCCAGCTGTCGGACAGGGGGCTTGGGGAATCAGGCCCAGCATTTT. This sequence encodes CASCRTGGLGNQAQHF. Filled out from reference TRBV28 and TRBJ1-5, the complete variable domain reads DVKVTQSSRYLVKRTGEKVFLECVQDMDHENMFWYRQDPGLGLRLIYFSYDVKMKEKGDIPEGYSVSREKKERFSLILESASTNQTSMYLCASCRTGGLGNQAQHFGDGTRLSIL.

On this clonotype: The DNA is left out, because the CDR3 cannot be placed on it with certainty; the CDR3 is given as TCRdb lists it. The chain carries TRBV29-1 and TRBJ2-2; whether TRBD2, the table's D call, matches the DNA was not checked. The CDR3 is 15 residues long, ends included. Germline CDR1 and CDR2: SQVTM and ANQGSEA. This chain's CDR3 is CSVGQGTIGAGELLF.

Of note for this clonotype: This may be a read error, as it is one base from a much larger clone. The V gene is TRBV6-5, the J gene TRBJ1-1; 10 bases agree with TRBD1. The CDR3 totals 14 residues. Germline V CDR1 and CDR2: MNHEY, SVGAGI. Trimming took 7 bases from V and 1 from J; bases not matched to a gene: 3. The CDR3 DNA reads TGTGCCAGCAAGGGACAGGGGAAGAACACTGAAGCTTTCTTT. It codes for CASKGQGKNTEAFF.

About this clonotype: This may arise from a read error, as a much more abundant clone is one base away. V usage is TRBV5-1 and J usage is TRBJ2-2; perhaps TRBD2 as D (6 bases). From germline, CDR1 is SGHRS and CDR2 YFSETQ. Trimming left V 10 bases short and J 8 bases short, with 18 bases between. The CDR3 contains 13 residues. CDR3 sequence reads: CAGCGGEAGELFF. CDR3 sequence (DNA): TGCGCCGGCTGTGGAGGGGAAGCTGGGGAGCTGTTTTTT.

This chain uses TRBV29-1 with TRBJ2-1; either TRBD1 or TRBD2 may fit D (6 bases each). V was cut by 5 bases and J by 4 bases, with 15 bases left in between. CDR3 size: 14 residues. Germline values: CDR1 SQVTM, CDR2 ANQGSEA. The CDR3 reads CSVLRQGGYNEQFF. CDR3 DNA sequence: TGCAGCGTTTTGAGACAAGGGGGGTACAATGAGCAGTTCTTC.

The rearrangement links TRBV10-2 to TRBJ2-3, with D possibly being TRBD2 (5 bases). CDR1 and CDR2 from the germline V gene are WSHSY and SAAADI. The CDR3 has 15 residues. Written as DNA, the CDR3 is TGCACCACTTCACCTGGACTTCCGTCGGCAGATACGCAGTATTTT. Amino acid sequence: CTTSPGLPSADTQYF.

V is TRBV28 and J is TRBJ2-7; a weak D match, TRBD1 (5 bases). The germline V and J ends were trimmed by 11 bases and 3 bases, with 20 bases remaining between them. The CDR3 is 14 amino acids. CDR1 and CDR2 (germline): MDHEN, SYDVKM. CDR3 in amino acids: CAGYSGNSNYEQYF. The CDR3 DNA follows: TGTGCCGGCTACTCAGGGAATAGCAACTACGAGCAGTACTTC. Full variable domain (remainder filled in from reference TRBV28 and TRBJ2-7): DVKVTQSSRYLVKRTGEKVFLECVQDMDHENMFWYRQDPGLGLRLIYFSYDVKMKEKGDIPEGYSVSREKKERFSLILESASTNQTSMYLCAGYSGNSNYEQYFGPGTRLTVT.

This clonotype appeared a single time. A read error may account for a junction end that differs from germline. This sequence joins TRBV29-1 and TRBJ2-1, with D tentatively TRBD2 (5 bases). The CDR3 is made up of 12 amino acids. Germline values: CDR1 SQVTM, CDR2 ANQGSEA. Written as DNA, the CDR3 is TGTAGCGTTGGCCTACCCCCTAAAGAGCAGTTCTTC. Translated: CSVGLPPKEQFF.

With respect to this clonotype: One base away lies a much larger clone, so this may be a sequencing read error. V and J are TRBV28 and TRBJ2-7; D is unresolved. This CDR3 comprises 15 residues. Germline CDR1 is MDHEN and CDR2 is SYDVKM. CDR3 amino acids: CASSFQLGASDERYF. The CDR3 nucleotides are TGTGCCAGCAGTTTCCAGCTAGGCGCGTCAGACGAGCGGTACTTC.

About this clonotype itself: Sequence at one end of the junction differs from germline and may be a read error. The V call is TRBV4-1, the J call TRBJ2-7, with TRBD2 matching 11 bases. The V gene's germline CDR1 is MGHRA and CDR2 YSYEKL. The CDR3 spans 17 residues. Here the CDR3 reads CASSQLGETSGGYEQHF. The CDR3 DNA is TGCGCCAGCAGCCAACTGGGAGAAACTAGCGGGGGCTACGAGCAGCACTTC.

The V and J genes are TRBV11-2 and TRBJ2-7; TRBD1 is a possible D gene (6 bases). The V and J ends lost 4 bases and 9 bases respectively, with 10 bases between them. Germline lookup yields CDR1 SGHAT and CDR2 FQNNGV. This CDR3 region has 11 residues. The CDR3 sequence: CASSSTGVQYF. In DNA form, the CDR3 reads TGTGCCAGCAGCTCGACAGGCGTGCAGTACTTC.

The chain is built from TRBV4-2 and TRBJ2-2; no clear D. This CDR3 is built from 14 residues. The germline gives CDR1 LGHNA, CDR2 YNFKEQ. CDR3 residues: CTSSQDFLTGELFF. Here the CDR3 DNA reads TGTACGAGCAGCCAAGATTTCCTCACCGGGGAGCTGTTTTTT.

As to this clonotype: Germline and junction disagree at one end, which may indicate a read error. The V gene is TRBV11-2, the J gene TRBJ2-3; D unclear. Germline CDR1 and CDR2: SGHAT and FQNNGV. The CDR3 spans 14 residues. In DNA form, the CDR3 reads TGTGACAGCAGACCGGGCTCCCCGTCAGATGCGCAGTATTTT. This sequence encodes CDSRPGSPSDAQYF.

The chain couples TRBV20-1 to TRBJ1-5; possibly TRBD1 for D (6 bases). The CDR3 loop spans 14 amino acids. Germline CDR1 DFQATT, CDR2 SNEGSKA (reference sequence). The V gene lost 6 bases and the J gene lost 2 bases, with 14 bases spanning the gap. DNA for the CDR3: TGCAGTGCCGATGCCCGGGGGCGCAATCAGCCCCAGCATTTT. This translates into CSADARGRNQPQHF.

On this clonotype: A read error may explain this, as a much larger clone is one base away. The chain couples TRBV5-1 to TRBJ2-1; either TRBD1 or TRBD2 may fit D (5 bases each). This CDR3 region has 13 residues. Looked up from germline, CDR1 is SGHRS and CDR2 is YFSETQ. The CDR3 DNA reads TGCACCACCTCTAGTGGGGGAAACAATGAGCAGTTCTTC. Protein: CTTSSGGNNEQFF.

This clonotype showed up many times. The gene calls are TRBV2 and TRBJ2-7; the D is unclear. Trimming cost V 7 bases and J 2 bases, with 15 bases left between them. The germline gives CDR1 SNHLY, CDR2 FYNNEI. The CDR3 loop spans 14 amino acids. CDR3 bases: TGTGCCAGCAAGACTGGTATCAACGCCTACGAGCAGTACTTC. Amino acid sequence: CASKTGINAYEQYF. The whole variable domain, remainder taken from reference TRBV2 and TRBJ2-7, is EPEVTQTPSHQVTQMGQEVILRCVPISNHLYFYWYRQILGQKVEFLVSFYNNEISEKSEIFDDQFSVERPDGSNFTLKIRSTKLEDSAMYFCASKTGINAYEQYFGPGTRLTVT.

A remark on this clonotype: An end of the junction does not agree with germline; a read error may underlie this. This chain joins TRBV6-1 and TRBJ2-7, with TRBD1 as a possible D gene (5 bases). Per germline, CDR1 MNHNS and CDR2 SASEGT. The CDR3 extends over 18 amino acids. Here the CDR3 DNA reads TGTGCCAGCAGTGCTACAGGCGATTGGCGCCTGACCTCCTACGAGCAGCACTTC. This encodes CASSATGDWRLTSYEQHF.

This clonotype was observed many times. The chain employs TRBV6-2 or TRBV6-3 and TRBJ2-2, with D tentatively TRBD1 (6 bases). Between the trimmed V and J ends, which lost 4 bases and 1 base, there was a span of 7 bases. CDR1 MNHEY and CDR2 SVGEGT come from the germline V gene. The CDR3 length is 14 residues. The CDR3 loop reads CASSLGQNTGELFF. Written as DNA, the CDR3 is TGTGCCAGCAGTTTGGGACAGAACACCGGGGAGCTGTTTTTT.

This clonotype has at least ten counts. V gene TRBV5-1 combines with J gene TRBJ2-1; 10 bases align to TRBD2. The CDR3 is 16 residues long. Unmatched junction bases numbered 7, after V lost 7 bases and J lost 0 bases. The V gene's germline CDR1 is SGHRS and CDR2 YFSETQ. CDR3 in amino acids: CASEKLAGSSYNEQFF. The CDR3, as DNA: TGCGCCAGCGAGAAACTAGCGGGAAGCTCCTACAATGAGCAGTTCTTC.

The chain is built from TRBV4-1 and TRBJ2-5; D uncertain. The length of the CDR3 is 14 residues. Germline values: CDR1 MGHRA, CDR2 YSYEKL. V was trimmed by 3 bases and J by 10 bases, leaving 18 bases between them. This chain's CDR3 is CASSQAMGNNDQYF. Here the CDR3 DNA reads TGCGCCAGCAGCCAGGCAATGGGGAACAATGACCAGTACTTC.

As concerns this clonotype: Since the CDR3 does not end with the conserved phenylalanine or tryptophan, this likely comes from a read error. The rearrangement links TRBV6-5 to TRBJ1-6; no reliable D call. The CDR3 is made up of 13 amino acids. Germline V gene lookup returns CDR1 MNHEY and CDR2 SVGAGI. CDR3 protein: CPSSYRENSPLHY. In DNA form, the CDR3 reads TGTCCCAGCAGTTACCGGGAGAATTCACCCCTCCACTAT.